A single sample is the source of the 26 T cell receptor beta chains below, sequenced in a study of shared clonotypes between healthy human individuals. Profiled with immunoSEQ multiplex PCR; TCRdb holds only in-frame clones, not every one. The sample holds approximately 2.1 million clones, over 90% seen once. Sequencing used naive CD4+ T cells from PBMCs. Subset denoted: CD45RA+ positively selected. Receptors were obtained from a man between 18 and 35 years old in good health. Some clones in this sample may be carry-over from other donors' samples.

V usage is TRBV11-3 and J usage is TRBJ1-1; D ambiguous. Deletions cut 5 bases from V and 5 bases from J, with 12 bases between. The germline V gene has CDR1 SGHNT and CDR2 YENEEA. The CDR3 is 13 residues long. The CDR3 DNA reads TGTGCCAGCAGCCCCTCCGGGGAGACTGAAGCTTTCTTT. It translates to CASSPSGETEAFF.

This clone was seen a single time. DNA of the CDR3: TGTGCCAGCAGCCGGGGAGGCGGGAGGGACCGGAATGAGCAGTTCTTC. Encoded protein: CASSRGGGRDRNEQFF. J is TRBJ2-1 and V is TRBV27, with 9 bases fitting TRBD2. The CDR3 is 16 amino acids. Unmatched junction bases numbered 13, after V lost 6 bases and J lost 7 bases. CDR1 is MNHEY and CDR2 is SMNVEV in the germline V gene (reference sequence).

V and J are TRBV2 and TRBJ1-4, with unresolved D. This CDR3 is built from 14 residues. Germline CDR1 SNHLY, CDR2 FYNNEI. The ends were cut back, 7 bases at V and 8 bases at J, with 17 bases in the middle. The CDR3 protein is CASNLLGQDEKLFF. CDR3 coding DNA: TGTGCCAGCAATTTGTTAGGGCAGGACGAAAAACTGTTTTTT.

The chain employs TRBV7-6 and TRBJ1-1, with 7 bases aligning to TRBD1. The CDR3 spans 15 residues. CDR1 SGHVS and CDR2 FNYEAQ come from the germline V gene. J was trimmed by 0 bases and V by 2 bases; bases with no gene match: 3. CDR3 sequence reads: CASSLQGQLNTEAFF. The CDR3, as DNA: TGTGCCAGCAGCTTACAGGGACAGCTGAACACTGAAGCTTTCTTT.

V gene TRBV5-1 combines with J gene TRBJ1-1; TRBD1 is a possible D gene (5 bases). The V end lost 4 bases, the J end lost 1 base, and 11 bases lay between the germline ends. Germline lookup yields CDR1 SGHRS and CDR2 YFSETQ. CDR3 size: 14 residues. The CDR3 is CASSRDGGNTEAFF. CDR3 in DNA: TGCGCCAGCAGCCGGGACGGTGGGAACACTGAAGCTTTCTTT.

The CDR3 DNA follows: TGTGCCAGCAGCCGGCGGGCAGGGAACACCGGGGAGCTGTTTTTT. This translates into CASSRRAGNTGELFF. J is TRBJ2-2 and V is TRBV5-6; D is possibly TRBD2 (5 bases). The CDR3 consists of 15 residues. The V and J ends lost 4 bases and 1 base respectively, with 11 bases between them. Germline assignment: CDR1 SGHDT and CDR2 YYEEEE.

The chain employs TRBV9 and TRBJ2-5, with TRBD2 as a possible D gene (6 bases). Germline CDR1 SGDLS, CDR2 YYNGEE. CDR3 size: 15 residues. The V end lost 4 bases, the J end lost 5 bases, and 18 bases lay between the germline ends. CDR3 nucleotide sequence: TGTGCCAGCAGCACCCGCGGAGGGCAGATGGAGACCCAGTACTTC. Translated, it gives CASSTRGGQMETQYF.

V gene TRBV4-3 combines with J gene TRBJ1-1; D may be TRBD1 (5 bases). Trimming cost V 0 bases and J 4 bases, with 9 bases left between them. Germline CDR1 reads LGHNA; CDR2 reads YSLEER. This CDR3 contains 14 residues. The CDR3 reads CASSQETAGTEAFF. The CDR3 DNA follows: TGCGCCAGCAGCCAAGAGACAGCTGGCACTGAAGCTTTCTTT.

The J gene is TRBJ1-2, the V gene TRBV25-1; D is ambiguous. Germline CDR1 is MGHDK and CDR2 is SYGVNS. The V and J ends lost 3 bases and 4 bases respectively, with 12 bases between them. The CDR3 spans 14 residues. The CDR3 region has the DNA TGTGCCAGCAGTGACCCGGGTCTGGCCTATGGCTACACCTTC. The encoded protein is CASSDPGLAYGYTF.

The chain has TRBV19 and TRBJ2-5; D uncertain. This CDR3 spans 16 amino acids. V dropped 3 bases and J dropped 1 base, with 15 bases sitting between them. Germline assignment: CDR1 LNHDA and CDR2 SQIVND (reference sequence). CDR3 protein: CASSIWRTKTQETQYF. For the CDR3, the DNA is TGTGCCAGTAGTATCTGGCGTACTAAGACCCAAGAGACCCAGTACTTC.

This chain joins TRBV28 and TRBJ2-1, with a possible D match to TRBD2 (6 bases). Germline V CDR1 and CDR2: MDHEN, SYDVKM. V gave up 3 bases and J gave up 5 bases, with 23 bases separating them. The CDR3 loop spans 18 amino acids. The CDR3 region has the DNA TGTGCCAGCAGTTTCTTCAAACATCTAGCGCTATCGAACAATGAGCAGTTCTTC. Protein product: CASSFFKHLALSNNEQFF.

This clone is a singleton in its sample. The chain uses TRBV30 and TRBJ2-7; 10 bases line up with TRBD1. The germline CDR1 and CDR2 sequences are GTSNPN and SVGIG (reference sequence). V trimming: 3 bases; J trimming: 4 bases; junction bases outside the gene matches: 9. This CDR3 comprises 15 residues. The CDR3 loop is CAWRKAGTGVYEQYF. CDR3 in DNA: TGTGCCTGGAGGAAAGCCGGGACAGGGGTTTACGAGCAGTACTTC.

About this clone: This sample includes further DNA sequences coding for the same CDR3. The chain links TRBV6-5 to TRBJ2-7, with 7 bases matching TRBD1. CDR3 length: 13 residues. Germline V gene data show CDR1 as MNHEY and CDR2 as SVGAGI. The ends lost 6 bases at V and 3 bases at J; junction bases unmatched: 5. DNA for the CDR3: TGTGCCAGCAGCCGACAGGGTGTCTACGAGCAGTACTTC. This codes for CASSRQGVYEQYF.

The rearrangement uses TRBV2 and TRBJ2-7, with TRBD1 identical over 8 bases. This CDR3 comprises 15 residues. V was clipped by 6 bases and J by 3 bases; unmatched bases: 10. The V gene's germline CDR1 is SNHLY and CDR2 FYNNEI. In nucleotides, the CDR3 is TGTGCCAGCAGCCACAATGGGGGACAGGACTACGAGCAGTACTTC. Its protein product is CASSHNGGQDYEQYF.

This sequence joins TRBV1 and TRBJ2-3; the table's D call TRBD1 went unverified against the DNA. TRBV1 is a recognized pseudogene. CDR3 size: 16 residues. The CDR3 bases are TGCACCAGCAGGGGGACAGGCCCAGGGATAGGCGATACGCAGTATTTT. Its protein product is CTSRGTGPGIGDTQYF.

The chain links TRBV28 to TRBJ2-7; possibly TRBD2 for D (5 bases). The CDR3 extends over 15 amino acids. The V end lost 4 bases, the J end lost 6 bases, and 19 bases lay between the germline ends. The germline CDR1 and CDR2 sequences are MDHEN and SYDVKM. The CDR3 region is CASSSSTDKGLEQYF. CDR3 nucleotide sequence: TGTGCCAGCAGTTCCTCTACAGATAAAGGACTCGAGCAGTACTTC.

The chain employs TRBV5-8 and TRBJ1-2; D may be TRBD1 (5 bases). The germline CDR1 and CDR2 sequences are SGHTS and YDEGEE. V was pared by 5 bases and J by 2 bases, with 16 bases between. There are 15 residues in the CDR3. The CDR3 spells CASRLTGSGNYGYTF. The CDR3 DNA sequence: TGTGCCAGCAGACTCACGGGGTCAGGGAACTATGGCTACACCTTC.

The chain uses TRBV18 and TRBJ2-5; D perhaps matches TRBD1 (6 bases). V dropped 0 bases and J dropped 5 bases, with 22 bases sitting between them. CDR1 and CDR2 from the germline V gene are KGHSH and LQKENI. The CDR3 spans 18 residues. The CDR3 DNA reads as TGTGCCAGCTCACCACCGATCCAGGGGTGGCTGTACGGGGAGACCCAGTACTTC. It translates to CASSPPIQGWLYGETQYF.

In its sample, this clone was seen a few times. The V and J genes are TRBV30 and TRBJ1-6; maybe TRBD1 (5 bases). The germline V gene has CDR1 GTSNPN and CDR2 SVGIG (reference sequence). Deletions cut 4 bases from V and 0 bases from J, with 7 bases between. This CDR3 is 14 amino acids long. The CDR3 DNA sequence: TGTGCCTGGATGAGGGGCTCCTATAATTCACCCCTCCACTTT. It codes for CAWMRGSYNSPLHF. The entire variable domain, with the rest obtained from reference TRBV30 and TRBJ1-6, is as follows: SQTIHQWPATLVQPVGSPLSLECTVEGTSNPNLYWYRQAAGRGLQLLFYSVGIGQISSEVPQNLSASRPQDRQFILSSKKLLLSDSGFYLCAWMRGSYNSPLHFGNGTRLTVT.

The gene calls are TRBV28 and TRBJ1-1, with D possibly TRBD1 on 6 matching bases. The CDR3 loop spans 15 amino acids. Germline CDR1 is MDHEN and CDR2 is SYDVKM. V shed 5 bases and J shed 11 bases, with 24 bases lying between them. The CDR3 sequence: CASSTIGTPPLRAFF. The CDR3 DNA sequence: TGTGCCAGCAGTACGATCGGGACACCCCCCCTGCGGGCTTTCTTT.

Only one count was recorded for this clone. The chain links TRBV9 to TRBJ2-2, with 12 bases matching TRBD2. Germline CDR1 is SGDLS and CDR2 is YYNGEE. V was clipped by 1 base and J by 5 bases; unmatched bases: 9. The length of the CDR3 is 18 residues. The CDR3 protein is CASSVLAGGPGVTGELFF. Here the CDR3 DNA reads TGTGCCAGCAGCGTACTAGCGGGAGGGCCGGGCGTAACCGGGGAGCTGTTTTTT.

The rearrangement joins TRBV13 to TRBJ1-4, with 8 nucleotides matching TRBD1. The CDR3 runs to 17 residues. Per germline, CDR1 PRHDT and CDR2 FYEKMQ (reference sequence). V trimming: 5 bases; J trimming: 0 bases; junction bases outside the gene matches: 8. The CDR3 protein is CASSLWTGNATNEKLFF. CDR3 sequence (DNA): TGTGCCAGCAGCCTTTGGACAGGGAATGCAACTAATGAAAAACTGTTTTTT.

The chain uses TRBV2 and TRBJ2-7; 7 bases line up with TRBD1. The V and J ends lost 3 bases and 3 bases, in that order; junction bases with no gene match: 5. The germline gives CDR1 SNHLY, CDR2 FYNNEI. The CDR3 has 14 amino acids. The CDR3, as DNA: TGTGCCAGCAGTGACGGACAGGCCGTCTACGAGCAGTACTTC. This translates into CASSDGQAVYEQYF.

This chain connects TRBV5-1 to TRBJ1-1; the D is unclear. There are 11 residues in the CDR3. The V gene's germline CDR1 is SGHRS and CDR2 YFSETQ. V lost 6 bases and J lost 4, with 7 bases in between. CDR3 protein: CASKGITEAFF. In nucleotides, the CDR3 is TGCGCCAGCAAGGGTATCACTGAAGCTTTCTTT.

This clone occurred a few times. The chain has TRBV7-9 and TRBJ1-4; D unresolved. This CDR3 spans 14 amino acids. The germline V gene has CDR1 SEHNR and CDR2 FQNEAQ (reference sequence). V lost 1 base to trimming and J lost 7 bases, with 10 bases between them. The CDR3 region has the DNA TGTGCCAGCAGCTTAGGGCAGAATAGTGAAAAACTGTTTTTT. Its protein product is CASSLGQNSEKLFF.

The chain carries TRBV7-2 and TRBJ1-5; D is ambiguous. The V gene's germline CDR1 is SGHTA and CDR2 FQGNSA. This CDR3 spans 18 amino acids. Trimming pared 1 base from V and 5 bases from J, leaving 21 bases between. The chain's CDR3 is CASSLGEEGGSSYQPQHF. The CDR3 region has the DNA TGTGCCAGCAGCTTAGGTGAGGAGGGCGGAAGCTCTTATCAGCCCCAGCATTTT.